The present entry profiles one TCR beta chain with its context. This specimen comes from a study of blood T cell repertoires in COVID-19. TCRdb keeps only in-frame clones here, not all; method: immunoSEQ multiplex PCR. Of about 190,000 clones in the sample, about 88% were seen once. The ends were cut back, 4 bases at V and 0 bases at J, with 3 bases in the middle. This CDR3 is built from 13 residues. Germline assignment: CDR1 SGHVS and CDR2 FNYEAQ. Specimen: peripheral blood. The TCR was taken from a man aged 65 to 85 with active or convalescent COVID-19. The J gene is TRBJ2-2, the V gene TRBV7-6; D ambiguous. CDR3 residues: CASSSTNTGELFF. The DNA of the CDR3 is TGTGCCAGCAGCTCTACGAACACCGGGGAGCTGTTTTTT.